These 5 T cell receptor beta chains came from one sample sequenced in a study of Ad26.COV2.S vaccination and SARS-CoV-2 variants. TCRdb keeps only in-frame clones here, not all; method: immunoSEQ multiplex PCR. Of around 300,000 clones in the sample, 90% are singletons; the top ten hold 5.5%. Indicated treatment: around 19 received Ad26.COV2.S at low or high dose, single or two shots; about 5 received placebo; per-sample allocation not given. Each sample was drawn 63 days after the first injection (of vaccine or placebo). Sequencing was performed on peripheral blood, taken in a trial of Ad26.COV2.S vaccine versus placebo. The receptors were gathered from a person aged 18-65 years who received the Ad26.COV2.S COVID-19 vaccine or a placebo.

The chain is built from TRBV4-1 and TRBJ2-1; D is possibly TRBD2 (7 bases). The CDR3 runs 16 residues. Per germline, CDR1 MGHRA and CDR2 YSYEKL. The germline V and J ends were trimmed by 1 base and 4 bases, with 14 bases remaining between them. The CDR3 spells CASSQVLAGAYNEQFF. CDR3 sequence (DNA): TGCGCCAGCAGCCAAGTTCTGGCGGGGGCTTACAATGAGCAGTTCTTC.

This clone was seen once. CDR3 coding DNA: TGTGCCAGCAGTGGTGCTGGGGCCAGGGGGGATGAGCAGTTCTTC. Its protein is CASSGAGARGDEQFF. The V gene is TRBV28, the J gene TRBJ2-1, with D possibly TRBD1 on 7 matching bases. CDR1 and CDR2 (germline): MDHEN, SYDVKM. Trimming pared 5 bases from V and 8 bases from J, leaving 19 bases between. The CDR3 loop spans 15 amino acids. Full variable domain (missing parts from reference TRBV28 and TRBJ2-1): DVKVTQSSRYLVKRTGEKVFLECVQDMDHENMFWYRQDPGLGLRLIYFSYDVKMKEKGDIPEGYSVSREKKERFSLILESASTNQTSMYLCASSGAGARGDEQFFGPGTRLTVL.

The V gene is TRBV24-1, the J gene TRBJ2-3; D is uncertain. Trimming removed 4 bases at V and 5 bases at J, with 9 bases between. Per germline, CDR1 KGHDR and CDR2 SFDVKD. This CDR3 has 13 residues. CDR3 loop: CATSEHTVDTQYF. The CDR3 DNA reads TGTGCCACCAGTGAACACACAGTAGATACGCAGTATTTT.

This chain joins TRBV5-4 and TRBJ1-1; 7 bases are a match to TRBD1. With 3 bases clipped from V and 3 bases from J, the junction kept 5 bases outside the gene matches. Germline V CDR1 and CDR2: SGHNT, YYREEE (reference sequence). The CDR3 runs to 14 residues. The CDR3 region has the DNA TGTGCCAGCAGCTCCCAGGGGGGGTACACTGAAGCTTTCTTT. This encodes CASSSQGGYTEAFF.

This rearrangement joins TRBV6-2 or TRBV6-3 to TRBJ1-2; unclear D gene. V lost 5 bases, J lost 4 bases, and 20 bases lay in between. Per the germline V gene, CDR1 is MNHEY and CDR2 is SVGEGT. This CDR3 contains 16 residues. In DNA form, the CDR3 reads TGTGCCAGCAGTCCAAGACACACAGCCGGATCCTATGGCTACACCTTC. It translates to CASSPRHTAGSYGYTF.